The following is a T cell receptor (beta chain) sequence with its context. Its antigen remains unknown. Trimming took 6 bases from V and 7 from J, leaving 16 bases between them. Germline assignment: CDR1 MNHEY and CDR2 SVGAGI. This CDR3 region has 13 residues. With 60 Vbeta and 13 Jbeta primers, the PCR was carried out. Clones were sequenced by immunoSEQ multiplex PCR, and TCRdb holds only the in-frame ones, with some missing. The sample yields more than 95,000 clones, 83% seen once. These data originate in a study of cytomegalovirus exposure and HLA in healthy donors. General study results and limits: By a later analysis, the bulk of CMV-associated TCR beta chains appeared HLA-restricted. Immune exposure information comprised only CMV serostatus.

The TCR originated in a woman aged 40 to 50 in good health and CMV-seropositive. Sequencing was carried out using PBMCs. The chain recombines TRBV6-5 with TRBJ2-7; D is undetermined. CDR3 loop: CASSDDGVGEQYF. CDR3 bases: TGTGCCAGCAGCGATGACGGAGTAGGAGAGCAGTACTTC.